Each of the 6 T cell receptor beta chains below was sequenced from the same sample in a study of T cells in Graves' hyperthyroidism and ophthalmopathy. The CDR3 regions of TCR beta were amplified from RNA transcripts. Using the HTBI primer set, a first-round RT-PCR was run on the TCR CDR3. TCRdb reprocessed the multiplex PCR reads via MiXCR and lists one record per CDR3 protein. The sample has about 600,000 distinct CDR3 sequences, over 12% seen once. The specimen sequenced was blood. These receptors originate from a woman aged 18-29 years with Graves' ophthalmopathy.

This clonotype was recorded a few times. As DNA, the CDR3 is TGTGCCAGCAGCCAAGATCCCATGAACACTGAAGCTTTCTTT. It encodes CASSQDPMNTEAFF. V usage is TRBV3-1 and J usage is TRBJ1-1; D is unresolved. Trimming pared 0 bases from V and 0 bases from J, leaving 5 bases between. The CDR3 consists of 14 residues. CDR1 and CDR2 from the germline V gene are LGHDT and YNNKEL (reference sequence).

This clonotype occurred many times. The V call is TRBV11-2, the J call TRBJ1-1; D gene uncertain. Trimming cost V 3 bases and J 5 bases, with 7 bases left between them. Per the germline V gene, CDR1 is SGHAT and CDR2 is FQNNGV. The CDR3 runs to 12 residues. The CDR3 DNA sequence: TGTGCCAGCAGCTTGGACGGGACTGAAGCTTTCTTT. This encodes CASSLDGTEAFF.

The sample holds many counts of this clonotype. V and J are TRBV6-5 and TRBJ2-3; D gene uncertain. Germline V gene data show CDR1 as MNHEY and CDR2 as SVGAGI. CDR3 length: 13 amino acids. Deletions cut 0 bases from V and 2 bases from J, with 3 bases between. The DNA for the CDR3 is TGTGCCAGCAGTTACTCAAACACAGATACGCAGTATTTT. Its translation: CASSYSNTDTQYF.

This clonotype occurred many times. The CDR3 sequence is CASSLAGLAGWNEQFF. For the CDR3, the DNA is TGTGCCAGCAGTTTGGCGGGACTAGCGGGATGGAATGAGCAGTTCTTC. This chain links TRBV28 with TRBJ2-1; 13 bases match TRBD2. The V gene's germline CDR1 is MDHEN and CDR2 SYDVKM. The CDR3 is 16 amino acids. The junction had 6 bases not matched to a gene; V was cut back by 3 bases and J by 7 bases.

This clonotype has a count of ten or more. A read error may account for a junction end that differs from germline. The V and J genes are TRBV6-1 and TRBJ1-1, with D possibly TRBD1 on 6 matching bases. Germline CDR1 MNHNS, CDR2 SASEGT. The CDR3 sequence is 13 residues long. The CDR3: CASRGGVNTEAFF. The CDR3 DNA is TGCGCCAGCAGGGGAGGAGTGAACACTGAAGCTTTCTTT.

This clonotype was seen many times. The rearrangement links TRBV30 to TRBJ1-1; TRBD1 is a possible D gene (5 bases). Germline-derived CDR1 and CDR2 are GTSNPN and SVGIG (reference sequence). V lost 8 bases and J lost 4, with 20 bases in between. The CDR3 runs to 14 residues. The CDR3 sequence is CAGNTDTKATEAFF. CDR3 DNA sequence: TGTGCCGGAAACACGGACACCAAGGCCACTGAAGCTTTCTTT.